The source of this T cell receptor beta chain is a study of shared clonotypes between healthy human individuals (TCRdb year 2020). As for the study more broadly: Three men and a couple of women, aged 18 to 49 years, made up the cohort. Per donor, three plates each were used for CD4 naive and CD4 memory, two for CD8 naive, and one for CD8 memory. The study deeply sequenced blood TCR repertoires of several healthy adults to estimate repertoire size and the extent of clonotype sharing between individuals. To increase sequencing depth and limit assay-specific biases, different laboratories used diverse techniques to prepare libraries and sequence TCR repertoires. Each donor's leukapheresis produced roughly between about 0.85 and 10 billion PBMCs. Here is what the overall study found, with its caveats: Incomplete sequencing was indicated by rarefaction of sorted-subset datasets, despite the large sequencing depth. Across a few donors, approximately 5% of naive CD4, over 3% of naive CD8, 2% to 2.5% of memory CD4, and approximately 0.4% of memory CD8 clonotypes were shared. Larger estimated clonotype richness was generally found for naive subsets than for memory subsets. Sampling was limited to blood, and TCR repertoires in tissue likely differ from TCR repertoires in blood. Compared with non-shared clonotypes, the clonotypes found in all four sorted-subset donors had higher generation probabilities. Pairwise subsampling indicated that sequencing depth was expected to affect the degree of clonotype sharing among donors. Because the study included only a small number of donors, the genetic and exposure-history diversity represented was limited.

From cysteine to phenylalanine, the CDR3 is 14 amino acids long. This entry keeps only the CDR3 DNA: 42 bases, framed from base 1. V lost 3 bases and J lost 8 bases, and the count of bases not matched to a germline gene is 6. CDR1 KGHSH and CDR2 LQKENI are derived from the germline V gene. TCR CDR3 regions were amplified from genomic DNA by multiplex PCR using the deep immunoSEQ assay. Genomic DNA extracted from each cell subset was distributed evenly over all wells of several immunoSEQ 96-well plates, and each plate served as one replicate. For sorted subsets, around 0.2 ug of genomic DNA, equivalent to 25,000 to 30,000 T cell genomes, went into each replicate PCR. The purified libraries were quantified using a Qubit 3.0 fluorometer, sized with a Bioanalyzer 2100, and then quantified again using the KAPA Library Quantification kit. Every immunoSEQ 96-well plate was sequenced on a dedicated single-read 150-cycle Illumina NextSeq 550 flow cell. Under the source paper's analysis protocol: Because the immunoSEQ output included only junctional sequences and no quality scores, the filtering could not be the same as the filtering used for full-length reads. To assign V/J genes and CDR3, sequences were annotated against IMGT germline references using PyIR, a Python wrapper for IgBLAST v1.9. Reads with weak V/J assignments (E-value above 1e-6), missing CDR3, stop codons, out-of-frame junctions, or ambiguous translated residues were removed. V3J clonotypes were defined as sequences sharing the same inferred V gene, J gene, and CDR3 amino acid sequence. Percentage overlap between repertoires was calculated by dividing the number of shared unique clonotypes by the size of the smaller repertoire. Three approaches were used to assess repertoire richness: RTK rarefaction, the Chao1 estimator, and Recon v2.1 estimates of unobserved clonotypes. OLGA was used to compute generation probabilities for all TCRbeta clonotypes that the gDNA method yielded from a few donors. TCRdb provides this immuneACCESS table in a form limited to in-frame rearrangements. Some clones are lacking; in checked studies, under half of them reflect an unresolved V gene, and why the rest are absent is not known. Clone size and the V and J calls come from that table; the DNA yielded D and trimming. This sample comprises around 700,000 clones, 74% of them detected only once. Jointly, the top ten make up less than 2% of the sample.

To note about this clone: It lacks a known antigen. Per-base quality was not reported, and no clone a single base away is much larger than it.

The donors were healthy, HIV-negative adults with no recently reported acute infections or vaccinations. Every donor was a Caucasian adult living in Nashville, Tennessee, USA. Magnetic negative selection was used to enrich CD4+ T cells, after which naive cells were positively selected on CD45RA and the negative fraction became the memory subset. Blood was obtained by leukapheresis, after which PBMCs were separated by Ficoll-Histopaque density gradient centrifugation and cryopreserved in liquid nitrogen vapor phase. Analytical flow cytometry was used to check the purity and quantity of every magnetically sorted T cell population. Each sorted fraction had its genomic DNA isolated and then quantified by UV absorbance on a Nanodrop 2000c.

The receptor comes from a woman aged 25 to 39 in good health. Sequencing was performed on memory CD4+ T cells sorted from blood. Read against the paper, the sample's cell subset or site label means: CD45RA-negative fraction. Recombination connected TRBV18 to TRBJ2-1, with 8 bases in between that match TRBD2. CDR3 region: CASSPGTSNDEQFF. In nucleotide form, the sequence is TGTGCCAGCTCACCGGGGACTAGTAACGATGAGCAGTTCTTC.